The T cell receptor beta chain described here comes from a study of shared clonotypes between healthy human individuals. Study results and limitations: Even with large depth, rarefaction showed that sorted-subset sequencing was incomplete.

CDR3 length: 12 amino acids. CDR1 is GTSNPN, CDR2 SVGIG, per germline (reference sequence). About this clone itself: Its antigen is unknown.

Profiling relied on immunoSEQ multiplex PCR, and the TCRdb table lists in-frame clones only, not all of them. The sample has 2 million to 3 million clones; over 85% are singletons. V and J are TRBV30 and TRBJ2-5; D gene unclear. The DNA end is more similar to TRBJ2-7, so the J call may be wrong. The receptor was isolated from a man between 18 and 29 years old in good health. Some clones in this sample may be carry-over from other donors' samples. The sequenced material came from naive CD4+ T cells from PBMCs. Stated subset: CD45RA+ positively selected. This chain's CDR3 is CAWSFFLYEQYF. As DNA, the CDR3 is TGTGCCTGGAGTTTTTTCTTATACGAGCAGTACTTC.